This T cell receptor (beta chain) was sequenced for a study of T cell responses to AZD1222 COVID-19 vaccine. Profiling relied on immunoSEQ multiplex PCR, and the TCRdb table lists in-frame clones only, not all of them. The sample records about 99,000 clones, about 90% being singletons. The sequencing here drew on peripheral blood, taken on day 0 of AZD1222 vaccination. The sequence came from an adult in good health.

CDR3 sequence reads: CAISESVLLAGTKEKSYEQYF. The CDR3 DNA follows: TGTGCCATCAGTGAGTCGGTCCTCCTAGCGGGGACAAAGGAGAAATCCTACGAGCAGTACTTC. The J gene is TRBJ2-7, the V gene TRBV10-3; 9 bases are a match to TRBD2. The ends lost 0 bases at V and 1 base at J; junction bases unmatched: 19. There are 21 residues in the CDR3. Germline V gene data show CDR1 as ENHRY and CDR2 as SYGVKD.